A single sample is the source of the 17 T cell receptor beta chains below, sequenced in a study of blood T cell repertoires in COVID-19. Using immunoSEQ multiplex PCR, the repertoire was profiled, and TCRdb retains in-frame clones only, with some absent. The table has some 200,000 clones, 85% to 90% seen once; the top ten hold 2.2%. Sequenced material: peripheral blood. The receptors were sampled from a woman aged 45-65 years with acute or convalescent COVID-19.

The chain is built from TRBV7-9 and TRBJ2-5; D perhaps matches TRBD1 (6 bases). Germline values: CDR1 SEHNR, CDR2 FQNEAQ (reference sequence). The V gene lost 2 bases and the J gene lost 1 base, with 8 bases spanning the gap. This CDR3 is built from 14 residues. In DNA, the CDR3 is TGTGCCAGCAGCTTACCGACAGGCCAAGAGACCCAGTACTTC. Residues: CASSLPTGQETQYF.

The chain links TRBV19 to TRBJ2-6; the D is unclear. Germline lookup yields CDR1 LNHDA and CDR2 SQIVND (reference sequence). V was shortened by 3 bases and J by 0 bases, with 6 bases between the two germline ends. The CDR3 runs 15 residues. The CDR3 DNA reads TGTGCCAGTAGTATCCCTCCCTCTGGGGCCAACGTCCTGACTTTC. Amino acid sequence: CASSIPPSGANVLTF. The whole variable domain, remainder taken from reference TRBV19 and TRBJ2-6, is DGGITQSPKYLFRKEGQNVTLSCEQNLNHDAMYWYRQDPGQGLRLIYYSQIVNDFQKGDIAEGYSVSREKKESFPLTVTSAQKNPTAFYLCASSIPPSGANVLTFGAGSRLTVL.

The V and J genes are TRBV7-2 and TRBJ2-7; possibly TRBD2 for D (5 bases). Trimming took 5 bases from V and 5 from J, leaving 19 bases between them. The CDR3 runs 15 residues. CDR1 SGHTA and CDR2 FQGNSA come from the germline V gene. The CDR3 spells CASSLDVGMRDEQYF. As DNA, the CDR3 is TGTGCCAGCAGCCTAGACGTAGGGATGAGGGACGAGCAGTACTTC.

This clone has a handful of counts. The chain joins TRBV2 to TRBJ2-2; possible D gene TRBD1, 6 bases. CDR3 size: 16 residues. V was clipped by 3 bases and J by 0 bases, with 11 bases between them. Germline CDR1 SNHLY, CDR2 FYNNEI. CDR3 sequence: CASSERGQPNTGELFF. CDR3 nucleotides: TGTGCCAGCAGTGAGAGAGGACAGCCGAACACCGGGGAGCTGTTTTTT.

The CDR3 here is CASSQVLAGGPSSYNEQFF. The CDR3 coding sequence is TGTGCCAGCAGCCAAGTCCTAGCGGGGGGTCCTAGCTCCTACAATGAGCAGTTCTTC. The gene calls are TRBV4-2 and TRBJ2-1, with TRBD2 matching over 11 bases. Germline lookup yields CDR1 LGHNA and CDR2 YNFKEQ. The CDR3 totals 19 residues. V lost 1 base, J lost 0 bases, and 8 bases stayed unmatched.

The chain employs TRBV27 and TRBJ2-3; TRBD1 is a possible D gene (6 bases). The CDR3 runs 17 residues. V lost 0 bases, J lost 2 bases, and 15 bases lay in between. Germline V gives CDR1 MNHEY, CDR2 SMNVEV (reference sequence). The CDR3 DNA follows: TGTGCCAGCAGTTTATCGACTCCGAGGGGGACCACAGATACGCAGTATTTT. Protein product: CASSLSTPRGTTDTQYF.

The J gene is TRBJ1-2, the V gene TRBV9, with 8 bases identical to TRBD1. Trimming removed 2 bases from V and 7 bases from J; junction bases left unmatched: 1. CDR3 length: 12 residues. Germline CDR1 and CDR2: SGDLS and YYNGEE. The chain's CDR3 is CASSVTGGGYTF. In DNA form, the CDR3 reads TGTGCCAGCAGCGTCACAGGGGGTGGCTACACCTTC.

CDR3 amino acids: CASSYRSSGRGVSAYNEQFF. The CDR3 coding sequence is TGTGCCAGCAGTTACCGTTCTAGCGGGAGGGGGGTTAGCGCCTACAATGAGCAGTTCTTC. This sequence joins TRBV6-2 or TRBV6-3 and TRBJ2-1; 12 nucleotides agree with TRBD2. The CDR3 extends over 20 amino acids. The J segment lost 2 bases and the V segment lost 2 bases, leaving 13 bases of the junction unmatched. Germline V gives CDR1 MNHEY, CDR2 SVGEGT.

The chain couples TRBV4-3 to TRBJ2-7, with D maybe TRBD2 (5 bases). This CDR3 is 15 amino acids long. Trimming stripped 0 bases from V and 4 bases from J, with 13 bases between. Germline CDR1 LGHNA, CDR2 YSLEER. The DNA of the CDR3 is TGCGCCAGCAGCCAAGATCCAGACCCGGGGTACGAGCAGTACTTC. Protein sequence: CASSQDPDPGYEQYF.

The chain combines TRBV27 with TRBJ1-1, with a tentative D call TRBD1 (6 bases). Trimming shortened V by 4 bases and J by 4 bases, and 13 bases separated the two germline ends. The CDR3 length is 14 residues. The V gene's germline CDR1 is MNHEY and CDR2 SMNVEV (reference sequence). Here the CDR3 DNA reads TGTGCCAGCAGTTCCTGGCAGGGGCGCACTGAAGCTTTCTTT. Amino acid sequence: CASSSWQGRTEAFF.

The rearrangement uses TRBV5-1 and TRBJ2-7, with TRBD1 matching over 7 bases. The CDR3 extends over 14 amino acids. CDR1 is SGHRS, CDR2 YFSETQ, per germline. V shed 0 bases and J 3 bases; nucleotides not matched to a gene: 3. The CDR3: CASSLAGQHYEQYF. The CDR3 nucleotides read TGCGCCAGCAGCTTGGCGGGACAGCACTACGAGCAGTACTTC.

This clone was counted between two and nine times. The chain carries TRBV6-2 or TRBV6-3 and TRBJ1-1; possible D gene TRBD1, 5 bases. Germline V gene sequence: CDR1 MNHEY, CDR2 SVGEGT. Deletions cut 0 bases from V and 4 bases from J, with 9 bases between. The CDR3 consists of 14 residues. CDR3 coding DNA: TGTGCCAGCAGTTACTCGGGGCTGAGCACTGAAGCTTTCTTT. Protein: CASSYSGLSTEAFF.

The rearrangement joins TRBV7-2 to TRBJ2-3; possible D gene TRBD2, 5 bases. The CDR3 has 17 amino acids. Per the germline V gene, CDR1 is SGHTA and CDR2 is FQGNSA. The V and J ends lost 9 bases and 0 bases respectively, with 22 bases between them. The CDR3 DNA reads as TGTGCCAGTGGTTTAGCGAACTCGAGGAGGAGCACAGATACGCAGTATTTT. It codes for CASGLANSRRSTDTQYF.

This chain uses TRBV30 with TRBJ1-1, with 7 positions matching TRBD1. Germline V lookup: CDR1 GTSNPN, CDR2 SVGIG (reference sequence). CDR3 length: 13 residues. Losses at the gene ends were 5 bases for V and 7 bases for J; bases not matched to a gene: 10. The CDR3 DNA is TGTGCCTGGTTCCGGACAGGTTTCGTTGAAGCTTTCTTT. This translates into CAWFRTGFVEAFF. The full variable domain, its missing parts supplied by reference TRBV30 and TRBJ1-1, is SQTIHQWPATLVQPVGSPLSLECTVEGTSNPNLYWYRQAAGRGLQLLFYSVGIGQISSEVPQNLSASRPQDRQFILSSKKLLLSDSGFYLCAWFRTGFVEAFFGQGTRLTVV.

The J gene is TRBJ2-7, the V gene TRBV7-2, with 8 nucleotides matching TRBD1. Per germline, CDR1 SGHTA and CDR2 FQGNSA. The junction had 8 bases not matched to a gene; V was cut back by 4 bases and J by 6 bases. CDR3 length: 14 amino acids. DNA for the CDR3: TGTGCCAGCAGCTCCCGGGGACAGGCCCGCGAGCAGTACTTC. Its protein is CASSSRGQAREQYF.

The chain recombines TRBV18 with TRBJ2-1; D possibly corresponds to TRBD2 (6 bases). This CDR3 spans 17 amino acids. From germline, CDR1 is KGHSH and CDR2 LQKENI. Trimming pared 0 bases from V and 5 bases from J, leaving 17 bases between. The CDR3 DNA follows: TGTGCCAGCTCACCACCCGCGGGGAATACGGAAAACAATGAGCAGTTCTTC. Its translation: CASSPPAGNTENNEQFF.

V is TRBV29-1 and J is TRBJ1-3; unclear D gene. V was clipped by 3 bases and J by 1 base, with 10 bases between them. This CDR3 has 14 residues. Germline CDR1 reads SQVTM; CDR2 reads ANQGSEA. The CDR3 here is CSVDAGASGNTIYF. The CDR3 DNA reads as TGCAGCGTTGATGCCGGTGCTTCTGGAAACACCATATATTTT.